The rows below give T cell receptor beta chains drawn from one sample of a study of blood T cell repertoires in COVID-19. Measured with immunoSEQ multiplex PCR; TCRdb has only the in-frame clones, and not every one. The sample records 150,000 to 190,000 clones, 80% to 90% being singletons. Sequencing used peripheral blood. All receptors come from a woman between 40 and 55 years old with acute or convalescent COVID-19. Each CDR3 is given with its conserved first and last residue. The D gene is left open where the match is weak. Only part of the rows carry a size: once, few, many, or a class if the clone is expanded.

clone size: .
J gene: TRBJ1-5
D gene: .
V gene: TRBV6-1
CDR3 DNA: TGTGCCAGCAGTGAAGCGCCGGGGGTACTTCAGCCCCAGCATTTT
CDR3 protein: CASSEAPGVLQPQHF

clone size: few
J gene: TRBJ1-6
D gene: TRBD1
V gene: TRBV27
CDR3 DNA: TGTGCCAGCAGTCCAAGGTACCGGGACAGGGCGTTTGACTATAATTCACCCCTCCACTTT
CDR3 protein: CASSPRYRDRAFDYNSPLHF

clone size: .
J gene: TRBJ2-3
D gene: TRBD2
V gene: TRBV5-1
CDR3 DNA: TGCGCCAGCAGCTTGGCTAGCGGGAAATCAGGAGATACGCAGTATTTT
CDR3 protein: CASSLASGKSGDTQYF

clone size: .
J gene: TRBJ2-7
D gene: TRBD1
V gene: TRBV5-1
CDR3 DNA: TGCGCCAGCAGCTTGGGACTGGGACAGGGGGCCGTCTACGAGCAGTACTTC
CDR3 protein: CASSLGLGQGAVYEQYF

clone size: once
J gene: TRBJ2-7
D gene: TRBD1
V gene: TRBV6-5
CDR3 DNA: TGTGCCAGCAGGTTAGGGACAGAAGCCTACGAGCAGTACTTC
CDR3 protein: CASRLGTEAYEQYF

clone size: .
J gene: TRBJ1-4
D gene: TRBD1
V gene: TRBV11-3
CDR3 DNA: TGTGCCAGCAGTTCCGATGGACAGGGGAAACTGTTTTTT
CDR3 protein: CASSSDGQGKLFF

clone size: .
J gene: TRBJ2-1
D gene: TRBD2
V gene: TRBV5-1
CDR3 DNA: TGCGCCAGCAGCAGGACTAGCGGGGCTTCCTACAATGAGCAGTTCTTC
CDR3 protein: CASSRTSGASYNEQFF

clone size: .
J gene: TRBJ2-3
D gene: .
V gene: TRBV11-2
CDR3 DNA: TGTGCCAGCAGCAAAGGGGTTTCTACTGGCACAGATACGCAGTATTTT
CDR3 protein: CASSKGVSTGTDTQYF

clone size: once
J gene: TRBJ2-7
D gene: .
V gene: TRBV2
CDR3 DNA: TGTGCCAGCAGTGAACGGCTTTTAGTCGGGGGAGAGGTTTACGAGCAGTACTTC
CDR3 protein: CASSERLLVGGEVYEQYF

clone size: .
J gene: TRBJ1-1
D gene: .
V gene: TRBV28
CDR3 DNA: TGTGCCAGCAGTCGACTCACAGGGACGGGCACTGAAGCTTTCTTT
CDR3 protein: CASSRLTGTGTEAFF

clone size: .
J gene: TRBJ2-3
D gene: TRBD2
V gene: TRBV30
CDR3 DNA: TGTGCCTGGAGTATTCTAGCGGGGGGAACAGATACGCAGTATTTT
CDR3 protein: CAWSILAGGTDTQYF

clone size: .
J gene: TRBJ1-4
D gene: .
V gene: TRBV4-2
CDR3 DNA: TGTGCCAGCAGTTATATTGGTGTCAGACAGGATTTTAGTGAAAAACTGTTTTTT
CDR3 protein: CASSYIGVRQDFSEKLFF